This entry is about one T cell receptor beta chain. The data derive from a study of T cell responses to AZD1222 COVID-19 vaccine. Trimming took 2 bases from V and 5 from J, leaving 12 bases between them. The germline V gene has CDR1 MNHEY and CDR2 SMNVEV (reference sequence). The CDR3 is 14 amino acids. Profiled with immunoSEQ multiplex PCR; TCRdb holds only in-frame clones, not every one. The sample yields about 93,000 clones, approximately 92% seen once. The sequences come from peripheral blood, collected 28 days after the second AZD1222 dose. This chain connects TRBV27 to TRBJ1-2; D remains ambiguous. This TCR was sampled from an adult who received the AZD1222 COVID-19 vaccine. The CDR3: CASSLRRDRYGYTF. CDR3 DNA: TGTGCCAGCAGTTTACGGAGAGATCGGTATGGCTACACCTTC.